The clone carrying this T cell receptor (beta chain) was seen ten or more times. As yet, its antigen is unknown. Unique molecular identifiers were present on the cDNA, and a universal primer site came from template switching. One entry per CDR3 protein, called by TCRdb with MiXCR from the 5' RACE reads. The sample lists approximately 700,000 distinct CDR3 sequences; over 5% were seen once. This entry belongs to a study of identical twins. Study-level findings and limits: Out-of-frame alpha sequences that twins shared showed excess low generation probability.

The CDR3 totals 12 residues. Germline values: CDR1 DFQATT, CDR2 SNEGSKA (reference sequence). The V end was cut by 2 bases, the J end by 2 bases, with 6 bases between. This TCR was sampled from a man aged 18-30 years in good health. The sequencing input was naive T cells sorted from blood. The rearrangement links TRBV20-1 to TRBJ2-5; no definite D call. CDR3 coding DNA: TGCAGTGCTAGAAGGGATCAAGAGACCCAGTACTTC. Protein sequence: CSARRDQETQYF.